The entry below gives a single TCR beta chain sequence along with its context. Data came from immunoSEQ multiplex PCR; TCRdb stores just in-frame clones and leaves some out. Among under 250,000 clones listed, more than 75% were seen once. These data come from a study of blood T cell repertoires in COVID-19. CDR1 is SGDLS and CDR2 is YYNGEE in the germline V gene. This CDR3 has 18 amino acids. Trimming removed 3 bases at V and 3 bases at J, with 25 bases between. The genes are TRBV9 and TRBJ2-7; weak D call: TRBD1 (6 bases). The sample consisted of peripheral blood. The TCR was taken from a woman between 35 and 50 years old with acute or convalescent COVID-19. This CDR3 reads CASSADLPGAQRNYEQYF. DNA for the CDR3: TGTGCCAGCAGCGCCGACCTCCCAGGGGCGCAACGTAACTACGAGCAGTACTTC.